This T cell receptor (beta chain) originates from a study of shared clonotypes between healthy human individuals. Germline V gives CDR1 SNHLY, CDR2 FYNNEI. V shed 4 bases and J 2 bases; nucleotides not matched to a gene: 10. The CDR3 has 18 amino acids. Profiling relied on immunoSEQ multiplex PCR, and the TCRdb table lists in-frame clones only, not all of them. The sample contains roughly 2.5 million clones, around nine tenths of which appear only once. Source material: naive CD4+ T cells sorted from blood. Documented subset: CD45RA+ positively selected. V usage is TRBV2 and J usage is TRBJ1-5; 11 nucleotides align to TRBD1. The sequence was collected from a man aged 18 to 30 in good health. CDR3 nucleotides: TGTGCCAGCAGTGCGAGGACAGGGGGCCCTAGCGGCAATCAGCCCCAGCATTTT. Protein: CASSARTGGPSGNQPQHF.